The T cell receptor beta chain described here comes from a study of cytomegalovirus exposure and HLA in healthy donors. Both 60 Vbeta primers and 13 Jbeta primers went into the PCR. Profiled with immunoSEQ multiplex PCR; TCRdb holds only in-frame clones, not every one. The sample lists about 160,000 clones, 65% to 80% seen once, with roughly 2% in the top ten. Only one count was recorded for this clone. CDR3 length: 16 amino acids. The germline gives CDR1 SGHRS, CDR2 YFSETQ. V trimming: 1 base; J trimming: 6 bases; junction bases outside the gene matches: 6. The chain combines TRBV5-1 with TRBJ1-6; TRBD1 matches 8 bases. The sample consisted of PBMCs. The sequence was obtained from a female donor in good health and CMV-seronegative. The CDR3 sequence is CASSLSDRGSNSPLHF. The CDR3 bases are TGCGCCAGCAGCTTGTCTGACAGGGGAAGTAATTCACCCCTCCACTTT.